The clone carrying this T cell receptor (beta chain) was seen a handful of times. Its antigen is unidentified. Diagnoses used clinical symptoms, serum thyroxine and TRAb, thyroid ultrasound and orbital computed tomography. Germline V CDR1 and CDR2: SNHLY, FYNNEI. V dropped 1 base and J dropped 1 base, with 13 bases sitting between them. This CDR3 comprises 16 residues. The entry originates in a study of T cells in Graves' hyperthyroidism and ophthalmopathy. Study-level findings and limits: The authors' 13 V-J model separated ophthalmopathy from stable hyperthyroidism.

There were TCR beta CDR3 regions amplified from RNA transcripts. HTBI primers drove first-round RT-PCR of the TCR CDR3. TCRdb reprocessed the multiplex PCR reads with MiXCR, giving one entry per CDR3 protein. The sample lists around 620,000 distinct CDR3 sequences; just over 45% were seen once. The sequence was collected from an adult woman with Graves' disease, either hyperthyroidism or ophthalmopathy (not recorded which). The V and J genes are TRBV2 and TRBJ1-1; D is undetermined. Sequences were obtained from peripheral blood or thyroid tissue (not recorded which). CDR3 in amino acids: CASSEGWEWGNTEAFF. CDR3 in DNA: TGTGCCAGCAGTGAAGGGTGGGAATGGGGGAACACTGAAGCTTTCTTT.